Listed here is a single T cell receptor (beta chain). The junction departs from germline at one end; a sequencing error may be responsible. As handled by the study authors: Amplification from reference gene primers served as the basis for estimated nucleated cell counts. Clones were read by immunoSEQ multiplex PCR, and TCRdb kept only the in-frame ones, dropping some. D and trimming come from the DNA, and the V and J calls and clone size come from that table. The sample consists of approximately 250,000 clones, 86% of them appearing once. These data come from a study of blood T cell repertoires in COVID-19. At the level of the study: The United States, Italy and Spain were the sources of the acute and convalescent COVID-19 samples.

CDR1 and CDR2 (germline): SNHLY, FYNNEI. The CDR3 runs to 15 residues. Sequenced input: peripheral blood. The chain links TRBV2 to TRBJ2-7, with 10 bases fitting TRBD1. This receptor was obtained from a man aged 35 to 55 with active or convalescent COVID-19. The CDR3 is CASTPGTGAPYGQYF. CDR3 coding DNA: TGTGCCAGCACCCCCGGGACAGGGGCCCCATACGGGCAGTACTTC. Full variable domain (remainder filled in from reference TRBV2 and TRBJ2-7): EPEVTQTPSHQVTQMGQEVILRCVPISNHLYFYWYRQILGQKVEFLVSFYNNEISEKSEIFDDQFSVERPDGSNFTLKIRSTKLEDSAMYFCASTPGTGAPYGQYFGPGTRLTVT.